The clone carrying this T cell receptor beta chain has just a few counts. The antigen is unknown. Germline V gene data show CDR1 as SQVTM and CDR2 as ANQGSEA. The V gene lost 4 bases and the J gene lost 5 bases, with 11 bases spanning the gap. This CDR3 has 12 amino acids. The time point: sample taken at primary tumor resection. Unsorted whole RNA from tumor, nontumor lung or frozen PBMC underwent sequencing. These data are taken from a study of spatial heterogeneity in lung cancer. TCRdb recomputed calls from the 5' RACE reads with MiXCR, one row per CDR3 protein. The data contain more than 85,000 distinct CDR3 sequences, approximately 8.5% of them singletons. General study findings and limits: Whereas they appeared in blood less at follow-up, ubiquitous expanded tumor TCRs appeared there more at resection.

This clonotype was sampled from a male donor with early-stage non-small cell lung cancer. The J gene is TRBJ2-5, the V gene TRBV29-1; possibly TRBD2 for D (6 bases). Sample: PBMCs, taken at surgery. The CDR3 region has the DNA TGCAGCGTTGGAGTCCGGGGGGAGACCCAGTACTTC. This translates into CSVGVRGETQYF.